The subject of this entry is one TCR beta chain. No antigen is known for it. The data stem from a study of cytomegalovirus exposure and HLA in healthy donors (dated by TCRdb to about 2017). Some background on the complete study: An earlier analysis of roughly 570 of the donors reported about 280 Gb of sequence data and 95 million to 130 million unique TCR beta sequences obtained from approximately 180 million T cells. A handful of DR-DQ haplotypes were handled as single units for association and clustering because linkage in the cohort was strong. The later analysis used no new phenotypic data to find candidate immune exposures, relying instead on TCR beta sequences and their occurrence across donors. In a later analysis, previously published TCR beta repertoires from 666 donors were re-analyzed and high-resolution HLA genotyping was added so that TCR occurrence patterns could be studied. In a later genetic analysis, genome-wide SNP genotypes for about 55% of the roughly 700 donors were used, and that subset was treated as a discovery cohort. Donor age, sex, ethnicity and CMV serostatus were collected together with the repertoire data. In addition to the first cohort of approximately 650 subjects, a separate validation cohort of around 110 different subjects was used. Of the 300 to 500 genotyped donors, 65% to 90% were placed in the genetic ancestry cluster associated with self-reported Caucasian donors. On average, around 200,000 unique TCR beta nucleotide sequences were sequenced per donor among 300 to 500 genotyped donors of the cohort, with 15% to 20% of those sequences being non-productive. Using immunosequencing, the study profiled T cell repertoires from about 620 subjects and related those repertoires to cytomegalovirus serostatus. The study aimed to test whether signatures of past pathogen exposure could be identified by cataloging public T cell receptors. HLA typing included class I and class II loci at four-digit resolution. Every repertoire in the discovery cohort had been generated on one and the same sequencing platform. An early release covering roughly 640 HLA-typed donors comprised roughly 300 gigabases of sequencing data and approximately 85 million unique TCR sequences. The study combined high-throughput TCR immunosequencing, statistical association of individual TCRs with disease status, and machine learning to predict cytomegalovirus infection status. The number of donors typed differed by locus, with about 629-640 for A, B, C, DRB1 and DQB1, roughly 520 for DQA1, 606 for DPA1, and around 460 for DPB1. An earlier analysis of 587 of the donors used high-throughput TCR beta sequencing to judge whether each TCR beta V gene segment behaved as functional or pseudogenic.

The library was built by means of the immunoSEQ multiplex PCR assay. A mixture of 60 forward primers for TCR Vbeta segments and 13 reverse primers for TCR Jbeta segments was used in the multiplex PCR. The CDR3 region of rearranged TCR beta genes was amplified from genomic DNA by a multiplex PCR assay. The Illumina HiSeq System was used to sequence the amplified TCR beta libraries as 87-base-pair reads. The study's own analysis went as follows. A later analysis tallied around 87 million unique TCR beta chains across the 700 or so repertoires, and around 10 million of those chains were shared by two or more donors. A nearest-neighbor algorithm error-corrected the raw reads and collapsed the reads into unique sequences, merging closely related sequences to remove PCR and sequencing errors. CDR3 sequences were aligned to IMGT reference sequences to assign V, D and J gene segments. For a sequence to be retained, a match of at least six nucleotides to both a V gene segment and a J gene segment was required. Rearrangements were classified as productive when the CDR3 lacked stop codons and remained in frame with V and J, and all other rearrangements were classified as non-productive. Following IMGT convention, CDR3 was defined as the stretch from the second conserved V-encoded cysteine up to the conserved J-encoded phenylalanine. The earlier analysis of 550 to 650 of the donors excluded any sequence lacking an unambiguous match to a single V gene segment. An earlier analysis of almost 600 of the donors classified V segments as functional when productive rearrangements were above 56.7% and as segregating when the standard deviation between donors was above 5%. A statistical classification framework was built to diagnose cytomegalovirus status from the catalog of TCR beta chain sequences. In a later analysis, V and J genes were assigned by comparing TCR nucleotide sequences against IMGT/GENE-DB human TR gene sequences. A later analysis assigned CDR3 sequences and most-parsimonious VDJ recombination scenarios with the TCRdist pipeline. In a later analysis, each TCR beta chain was defined by its CDR3 amino acid sequence together with its V-gene family, and reads without a unique V-gene family were excluded. As a way to deal with suspected cross-contamination and a sequencing artifact, a later analysis dropped approximately 590 nucleotide sequences that were highly shared and had low generation probability. For each public chain, a later analysis derived a clonal expansion index from normalized ranks of inferred template counts within each repertoire. In a later analysis, generation probabilities were computed using a VDJ recombination model fitted to out-of-frame rearrangements, and the results were checked against IGoR. Hypergeometric tests were used in a later analysis to score TCR-TCR, TCR-HLA and TCR-CMV co-occurrence, with a repertoire-size bias correction applied to the TCR pairs. False discovery rates were estimated in a later analysis by permuting HLA or CMV assignments 20 times. A later analysis grouped co-occurring TCRs with DBSCAN, adding TCRdist sequence similarity when clustering within HLA-allele-positive subsets. Repertoires with fewer than 30,000 or more than 120,000 public chains were left out of co-occurrence clustering, as were about 5 repertoires with anomalous nucleotide sharing. The clones in this table, taken by TCRdb from immuneACCESS, are in-frame only. Not every clone is retained; where verified, under half of the shortfall comes from an unresolved V gene, and the cause of the rest is unknown. V, J and clone size reflect that table, while D and trimming were determined from the DNA. For this sample, the table gives approximately 71,000 clones. The ten largest make up about 3.8% of the sample.

In total, 630 or so healthy bone marrow donors made up the cohort. All cohort members were sampled while nominally healthy, although unrecorded immune exposures were likely present. The donor tested CMV seropositive, placing the donor among the approximately 290 seropositive members of the cohort. Each donor provided a peripheral blood sample, and peripheral blood mononuclear cells were used for TCR beta sequencing. Genomic DNA extraction from the blood cell samples was performed with the Qiagen DNeasy Blood Extraction Kit. Overall study results and their limits: According to a later genetic analysis, donors in an Asian-associated ancestry cluster had fewer N-insertions in productive TCRs than the approximately 700-donor mean. It was suggested by the authors that the approach could potentially be generalized to other disease states and immunological phenotypes. Because some donors lacked HLA typing at each locus, the association tests relied only on the typed subset. A later analysis reported that several top co-occurrence clusters appeared linked to parvovirus B19, influenza, CMV and Epstein-Barr virus. Most CMV-associated TCR beta chains appeared to be HLA-restricted in a later analysis, and the HLA associations seemed to be driven largely by CMV exposure. Only TCR beta chains were sequenced in this cohort, and the absence of alpha or paired-chain data limited detectable features. In both the original and validation cohorts, the classifier was reported to diagnose cytomegalovirus status with high specificity and sensitivity. Linkage disequilibrium might explain the correlated functional status among segregating V segments, but an unknown experimental factor could not be ruled out. Because counts were too low, 15 to 20 rarely observed V segments, including chromosome 9 orphons, were excluded from the earlier analysis of around 640 of the donors. A later analysis found that HLA-associated TCR beta chains were more clonally expanded and had lower generation probabilities than equally common non-associated chains. In vitro tests confirmed that a few of the cytomegalovirus-associated TCR beta chains recognize cytomegalovirus antigens. Across donors, most TCR sequences were observed very rarely, whereas some public TCRs were present in many individuals. Roughly uniform sequencing depth across donors was assumed in presence/absence analyses, although this assumption may not hold. A later genetic analysis associated a missense DCLRE1C variant with V-gene and J-gene trimming of TCR beta chains, and an independent cohort replicated the association. When HLA alleles, especially DR and DQ, strongly co-occurred, TCR associations were difficult to assign to individual alleles. In a later analysis, the rate of TCR association differed among HLA loci, with DRB1 alleles having the most associated TCRs and HLA-C alleles having the fewest. The study listed 150 to 200 TCR beta chains as associated with cytomegalovirus. A later analysis associated 15,000 to 20,000 TCR beta sequences with specific HLA alleles at a false discovery rate of 0.05. A further reported finding was that TCR beta sequences accurately predicted the HLA-A and HLA-B alleles for most subjects in the first cohort. In an earlier analysis of some 500 of the donors, most TCR beta V segments were observed in productive rearrangements about 90% or about 30% of the time, broadly matching IMGT annotations. Immune exposure information for the cohort was limited to CMV serostatus. The sequencing pipeline was judged likely to have produced a cluster of highly shared sequence variants as a technical artifact.

This clonotype was sampled from a female donor in good health and CMV-seropositive. The sequencing sample was made of PBMCs.

The DNA sequence follows: TGTGCCAGCAGAGGACAGGGGTGGTCACCCCTCCACTTT. It encodes CASRGQGWSPLHF. The sequence joins TRBV6-5 to TRBJ1-6, with TRBD1 matching 9 junction bases. CDR1 and CDR2 were assigned from the germline V gene as MNHEY and SVGAGI. V is cut back by 6 bases and J by 10 bases, with 4 bases in the junction unmatched. The cysteine opens and the phenylalanine closes a CDR3 of 13 amino acids. Only the CDR3 DNA is retained, 39 bases long and in frame from the first base.